A single sample is the source of the 2 T cell receptor beta chains below, sequenced in a study of T cell responses to AZD1222 COVID-19 vaccine. This table comes from immunoSEQ multiplex PCR, and its TCRdb copy is limited to in-frame clones, with some not included. The data show about 140,000 clones, with about nine tenths seen just once and approximately 4.5% held by the top ten. Specimen: peripheral blood, collected on day 0 of AZD1222 vaccination. All receptors derive from an adult in good health.

The chain carries TRBV23-1 and TRBJ1-6; the match to TRBD1 covers 7 bases. Being an ORF, TRBV23-1 has a function that is uncertain. The CDR3 length is 17 residues. The V segment lost 5 bases and the J segment 0 bases; nucleotides outside the gene matches: 7. CDR3 protein: CASSITGDCSYNSPLHF. The CDR3 DNA is TGCGCCAGCAGTATTACAGGGGATTGCTCCTATAATTCACCCCTCCACTTT.

The chain has TRBV10-2 and TRBJ2-3; D possibly corresponds to TRBD2 (6 bases). Deletions cut 8 bases from V and 4 bases from J, with 13 bases between. The CDR3 is 13 amino acids. Germline CDR1 WSHSY, CDR2 SAAADI. The CDR3 loop is CASSFGGSDTQYF. The DNA of the CDR3 is TGCGCCAGCTCTTTCGGGGGTTCAGATACGCAGTATTTT.